This T cell receptor (beta chain) was obtained from a study of CD8 T cells in ankylosing spondylitis. V lost 7 bases and J 5 bases, leaving 13 bases between the germline ends. Germline-derived CDR1 and CDR2 are SGHTA and FQGNSA. The CDR3 runs to 13 residues. Study findings and constraints: A TCR beta motif made of 7 to 9 highly homologous variants seemed typical of ankylosing spondylitis blood. Earlier authors reported some of these motif variants in reactive arthritis synovial fluid and blood. Relatively rare in peripheral blood, disease-linked clones were also CD8+.

This clonotype was seen repeatedly, ten times or more. Its antigen remains unknown. As the method for making TCR beta libraries, quantitative 5'-RACE with molecular barcodes was used. TCRdb recomputed calls from the 5' RACE reads with MiXCR, one row per CDR3 protein. The repertoire consists of a few hundred thousand distinct CDR3 sequences, with about an eighth occurring once and the leading ten covering under 7.5%. Sample: blood, either unsorted or a sorted T cell fraction (not recorded which). The rearrangement joins TRBV7-2 to TRBJ2-3; a possible D gene is TRBD1 (6 bases). The source of this sequence is a male donor with ankylosing spondylitis. The CDR3 nucleotides read TGTGCCAGCAACGAAGACAGGCAAGATACGCAGTATTTT. This gives the protein CASNEDRQDTQYF.